The source of this T cell receptor (beta chain) is a study of follicular helper T cells after annual influenza vaccination. The wider study: Blood was drawn on days 0, 7 and 28 after vaccination.

This clone was counted a single time. This CDR3 spans 13 amino acids. Germline V gene lookup returns CDR1 SEHNR and CDR2 FQNEAQ (reference sequence). After removal of 6 bases from V and 3 bases from J, the junction contained 1 base not matched to a gene. Using immunoSEQ multiplex PCR, the repertoire was profiled, and TCRdb retains in-frame clones only, with some absent. The sample lists approximately 25,000 clones, more than 80% occurring once. Sample time point: 2014-2015 season, pre-vaccination. Vaccine contraindications, substance abuse, HIV/AIDS, active malignancy and active illness excluded donors.

The sample in question was CXCR5+ CD38- circulating T follicular helper cells from blood, obtained on the day of influenza vaccination. The sample's subset: circulating Tfh, non-naive CD4+CXCR5+PD-1+ (ICOS+CD38+ or ICOS-CD38-). V usage is TRBV7-9 and J usage is TRBJ2-2; 7 bases agree with TRBD1. The clonotype originates from an adult who received the influenza vaccine. DNA for the CDR3: TGTGCCAGCAGAACAGGGGACACCGGGGAGCTGTTTTTT. Protein product: CASRTGDTGELFF.